This TCR beta chain was sequenced in a study of cytomegalovirus exposure and HLA in healthy donors. Overall study context: Inside one of the first data releases sat about 85 million unique TCRs taken from HLA-typed donors. Overall study findings and caveats: In presence/absence analyses, roughly uniform sequencing depth across donors was assumed. TCR beta V- and J-gene trimming was later associated with a missense DCLRE1C variant.

The V gene's germline CDR1 is MNHEY and CDR2 SMNVEV (reference sequence). V shed 6 bases, J shed 4 bases, and the junction held 2 bases outside the gene matches. There are 12 residues in the CDR3. Primers: 60 Vbeta forward and 13 Jbeta reverse. Only in-frame clones appear in the TCRdb table, and some are missing; sequencing was by immunoSEQ multiplex PCR. The table lists about 150,000 clones, 75% of them singletons. Concerning this clone itself: Its target is not known.

The receptor comes from a man aged 25 to 40 in good health and CMV-seronegative. Specimen: PBMCs. The genes are TRBV27 and TRBJ1-2, with 7 positions matching TRBD1. This CDR3 is CASRGTAYGYTF. The CDR3 DNA is TGTGCCAGCAGGGGGACAGCCTATGGCTACACCTTC.